This TCR beta chain was sequenced in a study of response to subunit inactivated influenza vaccine. Trimming pared 5 bases from V and 6 bases from J, leaving 17 bases between. The CDR3 sequence is 15 residues long. Looked up from germline, CDR1 is SGHAT and CDR2 is FQNNGV. Whole-study results and caveats: Authors suggested each seasonal influenza vaccination recruits few new T cells.

Of note for this clonotype: Its matching antigen is unknown.

MiXCR, applied by TCRdb to the RT-PCR reads, yields one record per CDR3 protein. The table records about 800,000 distinct CDR3 sequences, about 20% of them present only once. This chain connects TRBV11-2 to TRBJ2-1; D may be TRBD2 (5 bases). The sequence was obtained from a man in his fifties or sixties who received an inactivated influenza vaccine. The sample consisted of PBMCs from blood, taken roughly 5 days after vaccination. The CDR3 nucleotides are TGTGCCAGCAGCCGTGGTACGGGGAGAGGCAATGAGCAGTTCTTC. Amino acids: CASSRGTGRGNEQFF.